Below are 2 T cell receptor beta chains sequenced from a single sample in a study of cytomegalovirus exposure and HLA in healthy donors. Primers for the PCR totalled 60 Vbeta and 13 Jbeta. TCRdb's copy holds only in-frame clones and misses some; the assay was immunoSEQ multiplex PCR. This table holds about 150,000 clones, around two thirds found once. Specimen: PBMCs. These receptors all come from a man in his thirties or forties in good health and CMV-seropositive.

The rearrangement joins TRBV10-3 to TRBJ1-2; no definite D call. The CDR3 covers 14 residues. Looked up from germline, CDR1 is ENHRY and CDR2 is SYGVKD. The V end was cut by 0 bases, the J end by 3 bases, with 8 bases between. CDR3 region: CAISESKGDYGYTF. The CDR3 DNA reads TGTGCCATCAGTGAGTCGAAGGGAGACTATGGCTACACCTTC.

This clone has more than one count but fewer than ten. This rearrangement joins TRBV15 to TRBJ2-7, with TRBD2 identical over 7 bases. The CDR3 covers 16 residues. Germline loops: CDR1 LNHNV, CDR2 YYDKDF (reference sequence). J lost 3 bases, V lost 0 bases, and 8 bases had no gene match. The CDR3 sequence is CATSRDTGRESYEQYF. In DNA form, the CDR3 reads TGTGCCACCAGCAGAGATACCGGGCGGGAGAGCTACGAGCAGTACTTC.